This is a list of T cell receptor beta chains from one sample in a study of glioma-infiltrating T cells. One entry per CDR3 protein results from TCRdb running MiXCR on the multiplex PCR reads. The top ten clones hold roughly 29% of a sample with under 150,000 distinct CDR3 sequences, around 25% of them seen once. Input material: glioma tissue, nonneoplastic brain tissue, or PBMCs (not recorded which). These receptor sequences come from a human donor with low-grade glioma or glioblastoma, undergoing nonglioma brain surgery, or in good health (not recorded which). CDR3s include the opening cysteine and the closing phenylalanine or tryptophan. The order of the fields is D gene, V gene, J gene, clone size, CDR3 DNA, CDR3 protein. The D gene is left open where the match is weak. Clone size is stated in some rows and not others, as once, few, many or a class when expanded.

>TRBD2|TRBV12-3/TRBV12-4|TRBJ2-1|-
TGTGCCAGCACCCGGGGGGACTACAAGATGTTCTTC
CASTRGDYKMFF
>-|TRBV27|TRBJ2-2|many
TGTGCCACCTGGAGTTTCCGAGAGGCCGGGGAGCTGTTTTTT
CATWSFREAGELFF
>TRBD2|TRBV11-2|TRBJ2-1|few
TGTGCCAGCAGCCGAGGGGTGGGACTAGCGGGGGGGAATGAGCAGTTCTTC
CASSRGVGLAGGNEQFF
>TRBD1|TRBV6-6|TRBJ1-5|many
TGTGCCAGCAGTTACGGACAGGGGGTTAGAGATCAGCCCCAGCATTTT
CASSYGQGVRDQPQHF
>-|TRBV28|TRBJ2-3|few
TGTGCCAGCAGTTTAGATCAGGGCGGAGATACGCAGTATTTT
CASSLDQGGDTQYF
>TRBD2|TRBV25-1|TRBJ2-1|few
TGTGCCAGCACCCCCAGCGCGGGGGGGTTATACAATGAGCAGTTCTTC
CASTPSAGGLYNEQFF
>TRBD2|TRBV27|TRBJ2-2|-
TGTGCCAGCAGTTCTATAGCGGGGGTATACACCGGGGAGCTGTTTTTT
CASSSIAGVYTGELFF
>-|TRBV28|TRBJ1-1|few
TGTGCCAGCAGTCTGGGGGGGGTCGCCACCGAGAACACTGAAGCTTTCTTT
CASSLGGVATENTEAFF
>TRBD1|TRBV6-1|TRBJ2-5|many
TGTGCCAGCTCCCGGACAGGGGTACCTCAAGAGACCCAGTACTTC
CASSRTGVPQETQYF
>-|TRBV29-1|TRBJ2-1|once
TGCAGCGTTGTCTCTCCGCCCTCCTACGAGCAGTTCTTC
CSVVSPPSYEQFF
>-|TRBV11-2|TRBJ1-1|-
TGTGCCAGCAGACCTGGGTTGGGCACTGAAGCTTTCTTT
CASRPGLGTEAFF
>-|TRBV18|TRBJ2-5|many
TGTGCCAGCTCCGCTCGGCGGGGAGAGACCCAGTACTTC
CASSARRGETQYF
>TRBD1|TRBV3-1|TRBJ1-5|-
TGTGCCAGCAGCCAGGGACAGGGTAGCAATCAGCCCCAGCATTTT
CASSQGQGSNQPQHF
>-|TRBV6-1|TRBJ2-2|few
TGTGCCAGCAGGGAAGACGCGCGCGGCGGGGAGCTGTTTTTT
CASREDARGGELFF
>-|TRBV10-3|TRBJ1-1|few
TGTGCCATCAGTGAGTCGAGGGGAACTGAAGCTTTCTTT
CAISESRGTEAFF
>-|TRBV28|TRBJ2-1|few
TGTGCCAGCAGTAGGACTATCTTCTCCTACAATGAGCAGTTCTTC
CASSRTIFSYNEQFF
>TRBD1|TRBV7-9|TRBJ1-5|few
TGTGCCAGCAGCTCGCCGGGACAGGGGGACCCCTGGAGAGCCCAGCCCCAGCATTTT
CASSSPGQGDPWRAQPQHF
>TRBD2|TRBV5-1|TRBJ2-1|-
TGCGCCAGCAGCTGGGGGGGACCAGAGAATGGGCAGTTCTTC
CASSWGGPENGQFF
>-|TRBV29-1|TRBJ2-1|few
TGCAGCGGAAGAATAAATGAGCAGTTCTTC
CSGRINEQFF
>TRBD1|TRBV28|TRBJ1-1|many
TGTGCCATTCTTGGACAGGTGGGGACTGAAGCTTTCTTT
CAILGQVGTEAFF
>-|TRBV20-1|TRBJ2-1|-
TGCAGTGCTAGAACTACGAGACGTAACTCCTACAATGGGCAGTTCTTC
CSARTTRRNSYNGQFF
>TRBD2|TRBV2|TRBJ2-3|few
TGTGCCAGCAGTGGACCAGCGGGGGTTAGCACAGATACGCAGTATTTT
CASSGPAGVSTDTQYF
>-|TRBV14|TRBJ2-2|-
TGTGCCAGCAGCCAATTTAACACCGGGGAGCTGTTTTTT
CASSQFNTGELFF
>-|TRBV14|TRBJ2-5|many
TGTGCCAGCAGCCGGACAGCCCAAGAGACCCAGTACTTC
CASSRTAQETQYF
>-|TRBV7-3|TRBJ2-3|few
TGTGCCAGCAGCTTAACAGGGACAAACACAGATACGCAGTATTTT
CASSLTGTNTDTQYF
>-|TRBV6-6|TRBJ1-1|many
TGTGCCAGCAGTTACTCGGAGGCTGCCCCTGAAGCTTTCTTT
CASSYSEAAPEAFF
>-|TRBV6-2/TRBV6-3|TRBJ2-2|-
TGTGCCACCAGTGGGGAGCGGAGCACCGGGGAGCTGTTTTTT
CATSGERSTGELFF
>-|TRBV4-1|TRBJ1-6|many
TGCGCCAGCAGCCAAGTGCCGTTCCGAGGGCCTTCACCCCTCCACTTT
CASSQVPFRGPSPLHF
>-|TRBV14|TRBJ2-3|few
TGTGCCAGCAGCCAAGATGAAAGAGATACGCAGTATTTT
CASSQDERDTQYF
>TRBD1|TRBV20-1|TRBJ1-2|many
TGCAGTGCTAGAGATCCGCCTTGGGACAGCTCCGACTATGGCTACACCTTC
CSARDPPWDSSDYGYTF
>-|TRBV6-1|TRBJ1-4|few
TGTGCCAGCAGTTTTTGGCCGGGCTCGACGAGGGAAAAACTGTTTTTT
CASSFWPGSTREKLFF
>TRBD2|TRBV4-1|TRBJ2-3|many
TGCGCCAGCAGCCAGGGACTAGCGGGGCCCACAGATACGCAGTATTTT
CASSQGLAGPTDTQYF
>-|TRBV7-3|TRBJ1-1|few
TGTGCCAGCAGAGCCCGTTCGGGGGACCTGGCCACTGAAGCTTTCTTT
CASRARSGDLATEAFF
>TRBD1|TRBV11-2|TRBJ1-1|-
TGTGCCAGCAGCATAGGACAGGGGACAACGAACACTGAAGCTTTCTTT
CASSIGQGTTNTEAFF
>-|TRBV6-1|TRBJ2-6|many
TGTGCCAGCAGTCGGGCGGTTCGCGGGGCCAACGTCCTGACTTTC
CASSRAVRGANVLTF
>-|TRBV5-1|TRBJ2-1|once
TGCGCCAGCAGCTCCTTACAGGAAAGGCAGTTCTTC
CASSSLQERQFF
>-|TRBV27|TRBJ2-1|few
TGTGCCAGCAGTTTGTGGGGGCTCTCTCCCTACAATGAGCAGTTCTTC
CASSLWGLSPYNEQFF
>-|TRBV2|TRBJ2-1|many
TGTGCCAGCAGGGGGGCAGGGGGGCAGTACAATGAGCAGTTCTTC
CASRGAGGQYNEQFF
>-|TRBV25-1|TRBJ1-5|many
TGTGCCAGCAGTGGACGACAGAGAAATCAGCCCCAGCATTTT
CASSGRQRNQPQHF
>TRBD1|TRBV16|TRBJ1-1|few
TGTGCCAGCAGCGTCGGGACAGCGAACACTGAAGCTTTCTTT
CASSVGTANTEAFF
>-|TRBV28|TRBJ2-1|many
TGTGCCAGCAGTTTCCACCGGCCCTACAATGAGCAGTTCTTC
CASSFHRPYNEQFF
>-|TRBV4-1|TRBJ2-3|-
TGCGCCAGCAGCCAATCACCAGGGGTGAGGACAGATACGCAGTATTTT
CASSQSPGVRTDTQYF
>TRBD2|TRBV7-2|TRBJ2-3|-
TGTGCCAGCAGCCCCACCGGACTAGCGGGGCCAAAGGATACGCAGTATTTT
CASSPTGLAGPKDTQYF
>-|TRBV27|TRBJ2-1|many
TGTGCCAGTTGGGGGTACAATGAGCAGTTCTTC
CASWGYNEQFF
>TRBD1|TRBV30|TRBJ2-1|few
TGTGCCTGCGCCCGGGACAGACCTTACAATGAGCAGTTCTTC
CACARDRPYNEQFF
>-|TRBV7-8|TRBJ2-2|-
TGTGCCAGCAGCTTGTCTGGCACCGGGGAGCTGTTTTTT
CASSLSGTGELFF